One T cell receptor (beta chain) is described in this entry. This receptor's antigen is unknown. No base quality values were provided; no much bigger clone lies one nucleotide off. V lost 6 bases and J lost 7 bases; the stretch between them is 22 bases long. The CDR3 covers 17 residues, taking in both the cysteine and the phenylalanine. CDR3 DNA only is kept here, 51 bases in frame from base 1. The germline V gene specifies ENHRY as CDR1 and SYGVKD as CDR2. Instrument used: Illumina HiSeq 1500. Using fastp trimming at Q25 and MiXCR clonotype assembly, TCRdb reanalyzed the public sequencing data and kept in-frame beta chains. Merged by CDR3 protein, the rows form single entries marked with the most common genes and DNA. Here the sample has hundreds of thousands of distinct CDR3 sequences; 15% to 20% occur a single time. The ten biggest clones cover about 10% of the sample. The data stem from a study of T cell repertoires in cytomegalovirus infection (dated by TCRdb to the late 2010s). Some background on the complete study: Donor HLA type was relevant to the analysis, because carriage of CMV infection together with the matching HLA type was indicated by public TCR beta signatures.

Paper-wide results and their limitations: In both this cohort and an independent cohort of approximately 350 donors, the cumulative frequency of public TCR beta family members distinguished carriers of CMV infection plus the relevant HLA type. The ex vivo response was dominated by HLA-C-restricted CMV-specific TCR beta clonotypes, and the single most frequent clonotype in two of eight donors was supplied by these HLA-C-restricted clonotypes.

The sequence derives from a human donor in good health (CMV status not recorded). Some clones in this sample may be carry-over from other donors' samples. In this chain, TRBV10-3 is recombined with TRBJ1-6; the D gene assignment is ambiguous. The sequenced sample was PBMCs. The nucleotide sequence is TGTGCCATCAGGGCTCCTACCAGTAGGGAGAAGAATTCACCCCTCCACTTT. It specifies CAIRAPTSREKNSPLHF.